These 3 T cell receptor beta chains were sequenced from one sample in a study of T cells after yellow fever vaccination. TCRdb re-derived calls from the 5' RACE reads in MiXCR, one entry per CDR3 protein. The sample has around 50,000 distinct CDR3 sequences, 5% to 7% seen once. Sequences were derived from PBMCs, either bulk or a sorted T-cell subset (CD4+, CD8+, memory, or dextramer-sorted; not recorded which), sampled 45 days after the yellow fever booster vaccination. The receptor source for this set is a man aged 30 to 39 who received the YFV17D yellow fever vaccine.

CDR3: CASSQDYGAGDYEQYF. CDR3 nucleotides: TGCGCCAGCAGCCAAGATTATGGAGCGGGGGACTACGAGCAGTACTTC. The V and J genes are TRBV4-3 and TRBJ2-7, with TRBD2 identical over 8 bases. The CDR3 is 16 residues long. J was trimmed by 3 bases and V by 0 bases; bases with no gene match: 7. CDR1 and CDR2 (germline): LGHNA, YSLEER.

This CDR3 reads CASSHGDGGQPQHF. CDR3 nucleotides: TGTGCCAGCAGCCACGGGGACGGAGGTCAGCCCCAGCATTTT. This chain links TRBV3-1 with TRBJ1-5; TRBD1 might be the D (5 bases). Germline CDR1 LGHDT, CDR2 YNNKEL (reference sequence). V was trimmed by 3 bases and J by 6 bases, leaving 12 bases between them. This CDR3 is built from 14 residues.

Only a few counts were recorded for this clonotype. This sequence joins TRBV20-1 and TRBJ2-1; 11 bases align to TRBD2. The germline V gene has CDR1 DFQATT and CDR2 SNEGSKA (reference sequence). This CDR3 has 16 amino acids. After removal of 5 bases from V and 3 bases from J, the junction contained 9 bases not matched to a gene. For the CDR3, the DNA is TGCAGTGCTGAAGGGGGACTAGCGGACATCTACAATGAGCAGTTCTTC. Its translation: CSAEGGLADIYNEQFF.